These 13 T cell receptor beta chains share one sample of origin, sequenced in a study of graft-versus-host responses after intestinal transplantation. Produced via immunoSEQ multiplex PCR; TCRdb's table is partial and in-frame only. The table includes around 50,000 clones, 89% detected once. These receptors' antigens are unknown. Source: unstimulated CD4+ T cells sorted from spleen or lymph node cells, taken before transplant. All receptors come from a human donor who was the organ donor for an intestinal transplant.

The rearrangement uses TRBV25-1 and TRBJ1-1; a possible D gene is TRBD1 (5 bases). CDR1 MGHDK and CDR2 SYGVNS come from the germline V gene. The CDR3 consists of 14 residues. The V end was cut by 6 bases, the J end by 4 bases, with 15 bases between. The CDR3 reads CASSLTGLGTEAFF. The CDR3 DNA reads TGTGCCAGCAGCCTTACAGGTCTCGGCACTGAAGCTTTCTTT.

Turning to this clone: Distinct nucleotide sequences in the sample also encode this CDR3. This chain connects TRBV2 to TRBJ2-1, with TRBD2 matching over 8 bases. V dropped 6 bases and J dropped 4; count of bases not matched to a gene: 11. This CDR3 region has 16 residues. CDR1 and CDR2 from the germline V gene are SNHLY and FYNNEI. As DNA, the CDR3 is TGTGCCAGCAGCGACCCCGGGACTAGGGTATACAATGAGCAGTTCTTC. This translates into CASSDPGTRVYNEQFF.

Regarding this clone: The junction does not match germline at one end; this may be a read error. The rearrangement links TRBV5-1 to TRBJ1-1; 9 bases agree with TRBD1. The CDR3 is made up of 14 amino acids. The germline CDR1 and CDR2 sequences are SGHRS and YFSETQ. The CDR3 DNA reads TGCGCCAGCAGCGGAACCACAGGGGGCACTGAAACTTTCTTT. Translation: CASSGTTGGTETFF.

The rearrangement uses TRBV7-2 and TRBJ1-4, with 9 bases aligning to TRBD1. V gave up 5 bases and J gave up 0 bases; unmatched junction bases: 7. Germline V gives CDR1 SGHTA, CDR2 FQGNSA. The CDR3 runs 17 residues. As DNA, the CDR3 is TGTGCCAGCAGCAGGACAGGGGTAGTTGCAACTAATGAAAAACTGTTTTTT. Translated: CASSRTGVVATNEKLFF.

In regard to this clone: Other DNA sequences in the same sample also yield this CDR3. This chain links TRBV2 with TRBJ2-1, with TRBD2 matching 9 bases. J was trimmed by 4 bases and V by 6 bases; bases with no gene match: 7. This CDR3 region has 15 residues. Germline V gene data show CDR1 as SNHLY and CDR2 as FYNNEI. CDR3 residues: CASRELAGGYNEQFF. CDR3 in DNA: TGTGCCAGCAGGGAACTAGCGGGCGGTTACAATGAGCAGTTCTTC.

The chain joins TRBV5-6 to TRBJ1-1; D perhaps matches TRBD1 (5 bases). Trimming pared 5 bases from V and 5 bases from J, leaving 10 bases between. Germline values: CDR1 SGHDT, CDR2 YYEEEE. The CDR3 runs 12 residues. The CDR3 bases are TGTGCCAGCAGTATTCGGGGGACTGAAGCTTTCTTT. It is translated as CASSIRGTEAFF.

This sequence joins TRBV9 and TRBJ2-3; tentatively, D is TRBD2 (6 bases). The germline CDR1 and CDR2 sequences are SGDLS and YYNGEE. The CDR3 totals 14 residues. V dropped 2 bases and J dropped 4 bases, with 11 bases sitting between them. The CDR3 DNA is TGTGCCAGCAGCGTCCGGGGAGGCGCAGATACGCAGTATTTT. It encodes CASSVRGGADTQYF.

The V gene is TRBV19, the J gene TRBJ2-7; TRBD1 aligns across 8 bases. CDR3 size: 14 residues. Germline V gives CDR1 LNHDA, CDR2 SQIVND (reference sequence). Trimming at V came to 7 bases and at J to 2 bases, leaving 7 bases not matched to a gene. CDR3 in DNA: TGTGCCAGTACCCCAGGGGGCGCCACCTACGAGCAGTACTTC. Its translation: CASTPGGATYEQYF.

The V and J genes are TRBV28 and TRBJ1-2, with 7 bases lining up with TRBD1. The CDR3 has 15 residues. Per germline, CDR1 MDHEN and CDR2 SYDVKM. J was trimmed by 3 bases and V by 5 bases; bases with no gene match: 9. The CDR3 loop reads CASSPPTGQYYGYTF. The CDR3 DNA reads TGTGCCAGCAGTCCCCCGACAGGGCAGTACTATGGCTACACCTTC.

The rearrangement joins TRBV27 to TRBJ2-1; 9 positions match TRBD2. Germline V gene lookup returns CDR1 MNHEY and CDR2 SMNVEV (reference sequence). The CDR3 totals 15 residues. Losses at the gene ends were 1 base for V and 7 bases for J; bases not matched to a gene: 5. This CDR3 is CASSLWAGGYNEQFF. The CDR3 coding sequence is TGTGCCAGCAGTTTATGGGCGGGAGGGTATAATGAGCAGTTCTTC.

The chain is built from TRBV27 and TRBJ2-2; TRBD2 matches at 13 bases. CDR3 length: 20 amino acids. Looked up from germline, CDR1 is MNHEY and CDR2 is SMNVEV (reference sequence). The trim removed 3 bases at V and 4 bases at J, leaving 14 bases unmatched. The CDR3 loop is CASSLSPGLAGPSGTGELFF. CDR3 DNA: TGTGCCAGCAGTTTGTCCCCGGGACTAGCGGGACCCTCCGGCACCGGGGAGCTGTTTTTT.

V gene TRBV15 combines with J gene TRBJ1-5, with D tentatively TRBD1 (5 bases). CDR3 length: 13 amino acids. Looked up from germline, CDR1 is LNHNV and CDR2 is YYDKDF (reference sequence). Trimming left V 5 bases short and J 1 base short, with 6 bases between. The CDR3 DNA follows: TGTGCCACCAGCGCAGGGAGCAATCAGCCCCAGCATTTT. Translated: CATSAGSNQPQHF.

V is TRBV7-6 and J is TRBJ2-5; 13 nucleotides align to TRBD2. The CDR3 contains 16 residues. Germline V gives CDR1 SGHVS, CDR2 FNYEAQ. V dropped 2 bases and J dropped 2; count of bases not matched to a gene: 2. The chain's CDR3 is CASSLLGLAGQETQYF. The CDR3 DNA reads as TGTGCCAGCAGCTTACTGGGACTAGCGGGGCAAGAGACCCAGTACTTC.